This T cell receptor beta chain was observed in a study of cytomegalovirus exposure and HLA in healthy donors. Whole-study findings and limits: A few CMV-associated chains proved CMV antigen-specific in vitro. Cytomegalovirus status was reportedly diagnosed by the classifier with high specificity and sensitivity. The study flagged roughly 150 TCR beta chains as cytomegalovirus-associated.

Assay used: immunoSEQ multiplex PCR; TCRdb lists only in-frame clones, some missing. The table has tens of thousands of clones, less than 95% seen once. About this clone: Its antigen is still unknown.

V shed 1 base and J shed 2 bases, with 6 bases lying between them. The CDR3 is 15 residues long. Germline-derived CDR1 and CDR2 are LNHDA and SQIVND (reference sequence). A 120-subject validation cohort, separate from the 666-subject first cohort, supplied the donors. The sample taken for sequencing was PBMCs. The genes are TRBV19 and TRBJ2-6; D remains unclear. This TCR came from a woman aged 18-29 years in good health and CMV-seropositive. The CDR3 is CASSIAQTGANVLTF. CDR3 nucleotide sequence: TGTGCCAGTAGTATAGCCCAGACTGGGGCCAACGTCCTGACTTTC. The full variable domain, in which reference TRBV19 and TRBJ2-6 provide the parts outside the CDR3, is DGGITQSPKYLFRKEGQNVTLSCEQNLNHDAMYWYRQDPGQGLRLIYYSQIVNDFQKGDIAEGYSVSREKKESFPLTVTSAQKNPTAFYLCASSIAQTGANVLTFGAGSRLTVL.